The sequence of this TCR beta chain was determined in a study of tissue T cells after allogeneic stem cell transplantation. To note about this clone: Mouse gene names and germline throughout. Read coverage stops 1 residue before the CDR3 terminus; the germline J gene supplies the remainder.

The CDR3 runs 15 residues. V shed 2 bases, J shed 2 bases, and the junction held 3 bases outside the gene matches. Germline lookup yields CDR1 SGHLS and CDR2 HYDKME. Time point noted: mouse harvest day 7 after allogeneic transplant. Tail vein injection delivered 10^7 T-cell-depleted bone marrow cells and 10^6 splenic CD5+ T cells. B6 (H2b) cells into BALB/c (H2d) mice; tissues taken at day 7 or 14. Sequenced by immunoSEQ multiplex PCR; TCRdb stores in-frame clones only, minus some. The repertoire has some 1,900 clones, 59% of them found once; the top ten carry roughly 10%. Sequenced: liver tissue. The V and J genes are TRBV12-2 and TRBJ2-5; 10 bases are shared with TRBD2. The TCR was taken from a female BALB/c mouse given C57BL/6 T cells with graft-versus-host disease after an allogeneic hematopoietic cell transplant. CDR3 bases read: TGTGCCAGCTCTCGGGACTGGGGACTCCAAGACACCCAGTAC. Its protein product is CASSRDWGLQDTQY. The full CDR3 protein reads CASSRDWGLQDTQYF.